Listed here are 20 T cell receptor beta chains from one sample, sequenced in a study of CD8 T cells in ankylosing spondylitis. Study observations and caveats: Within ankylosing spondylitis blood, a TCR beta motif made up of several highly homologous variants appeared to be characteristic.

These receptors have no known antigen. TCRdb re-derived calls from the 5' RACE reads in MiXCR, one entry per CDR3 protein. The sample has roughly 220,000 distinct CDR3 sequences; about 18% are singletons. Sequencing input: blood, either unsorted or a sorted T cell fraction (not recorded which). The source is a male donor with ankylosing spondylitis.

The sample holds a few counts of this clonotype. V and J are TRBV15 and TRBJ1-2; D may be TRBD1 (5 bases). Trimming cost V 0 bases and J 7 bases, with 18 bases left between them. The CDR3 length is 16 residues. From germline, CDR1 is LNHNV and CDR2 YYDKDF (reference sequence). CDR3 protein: CATSREPPGGNGGYTF. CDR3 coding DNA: TGTGCCACCAGCAGAGAGCCCCCCGGGGGGAACGGTGGCTACACCTTC.

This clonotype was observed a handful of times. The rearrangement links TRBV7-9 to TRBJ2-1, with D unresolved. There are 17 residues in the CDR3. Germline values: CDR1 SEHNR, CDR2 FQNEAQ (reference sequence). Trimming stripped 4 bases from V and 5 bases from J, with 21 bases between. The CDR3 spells CASSSLLQPPYHNEQFF. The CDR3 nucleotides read TGTGCCAGCAGCTCCCTACTCCAGCCCCCGTACCACAATGAGCAGTTCTTC.

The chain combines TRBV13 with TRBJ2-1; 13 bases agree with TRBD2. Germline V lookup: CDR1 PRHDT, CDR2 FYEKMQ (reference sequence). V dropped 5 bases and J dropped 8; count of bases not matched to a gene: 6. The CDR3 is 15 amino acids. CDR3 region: CASSGGLAGVYEQFF. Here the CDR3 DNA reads TGTGCCAGCAGCGGAGGACTAGCGGGAGTCTATGAGCAGTTCTTC.

As DNA, the CDR3 is TGTGCCAGTAGTGTGACAGGGCCCTACGAGCAGTACTTC. This encodes CASSVTGPYEQYF. This chain links TRBV19 with TRBJ2-7; the match to TRBD1 covers 7 bases. Per germline, CDR1 LNHDA and CDR2 SQIVND (reference sequence). The trim removed 5 bases at V and 2 bases at J, leaving 3 bases unmatched. CDR3 length: 13 residues. The variable domain in full, with the rest retrieved from reference TRBV19 and TRBJ2-7, is DGGITQSPKYLFRKEGQNVTLSCEQNLNHDAMYWYRQDPGQGLRLIYYSQIVNDFQKGDIAEGYSVSREKKESFPLTVTSAQKNPTAFYLCASSVTGPYEQYFGPGTRLTVT.

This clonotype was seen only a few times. The DNA for the CDR3 is TGCAGTTCCATAGCGGGACCCTCCTACAATGAGCAGTTCTTC. This gives the protein CSSIAGPSYNEQFF. The rearrangement links TRBV20-1 to TRBJ2-1, with TRBD2 matching 8 bases. The V segment lost 8 bases and the J segment 0 bases; nucleotides outside the gene matches: 6. The germline gives CDR1 DFQATT, CDR2 SNEGSKA (reference sequence). This CDR3 has 14 residues.

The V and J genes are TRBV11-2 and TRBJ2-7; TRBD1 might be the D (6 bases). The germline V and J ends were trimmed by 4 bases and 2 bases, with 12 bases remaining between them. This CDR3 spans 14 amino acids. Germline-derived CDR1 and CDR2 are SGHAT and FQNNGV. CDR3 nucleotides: TGTGCCAGCAGCTACGGACAGACACCCTACGAGCAGTACTTC. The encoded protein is CASSYGQTPYEQYF.

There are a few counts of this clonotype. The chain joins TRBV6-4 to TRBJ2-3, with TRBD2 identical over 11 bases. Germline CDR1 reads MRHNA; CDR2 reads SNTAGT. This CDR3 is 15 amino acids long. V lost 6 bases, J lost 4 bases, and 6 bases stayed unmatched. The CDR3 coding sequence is TGTGCCAGCAGCAAGACTAGCGGGGCCTCAGATACGCAGTATTTT. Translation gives CASSKTSGASDTQYF.

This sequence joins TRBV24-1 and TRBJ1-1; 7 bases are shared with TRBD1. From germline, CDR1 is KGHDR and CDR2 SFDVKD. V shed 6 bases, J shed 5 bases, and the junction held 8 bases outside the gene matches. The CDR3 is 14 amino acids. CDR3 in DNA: TGTGCCACCAGTACGAGACAGGGTGGAACTGAAGCTTTCTTT. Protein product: CATSTRQGGTEAFF.

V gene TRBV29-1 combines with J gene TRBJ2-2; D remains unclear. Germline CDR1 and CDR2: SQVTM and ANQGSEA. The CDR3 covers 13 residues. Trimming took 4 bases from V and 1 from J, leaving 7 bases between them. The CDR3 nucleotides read TGCAGCGTTGTAGCTGGGAACACCGGGGAGCTGTTTTTT. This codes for CSVVAGNTGELFF.

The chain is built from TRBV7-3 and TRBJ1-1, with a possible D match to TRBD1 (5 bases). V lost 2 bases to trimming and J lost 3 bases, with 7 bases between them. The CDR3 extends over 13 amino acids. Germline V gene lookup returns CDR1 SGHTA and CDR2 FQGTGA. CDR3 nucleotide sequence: TGTGCCAGCAGCTTACTGGGGCACACTGAAGCTTTCTTT. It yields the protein CASSLLGHTEAFF.

CDR3 sequence: CASSLEGFRNTIYF. For the CDR3, the DNA is TGTGCCAGCAGTTTAGAAGGTTTCAGAAACACCATATATTTT. The chain links TRBV28 to TRBJ1-3; no definite D call. Per germline, CDR1 MDHEN and CDR2 SYDVKM. The CDR3 extends over 14 amino acids. Trimming stripped 2 bases from V and 5 bases from J, with 10 bases between.

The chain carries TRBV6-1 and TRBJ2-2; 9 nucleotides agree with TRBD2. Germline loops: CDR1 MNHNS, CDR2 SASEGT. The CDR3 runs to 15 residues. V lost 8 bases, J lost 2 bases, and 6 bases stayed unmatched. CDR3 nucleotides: TGTGCCAGCCTGCCGACTAGCGGTAACACCGGGGAGCTGTTTTTT. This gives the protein CASLPTSGNTGELFF.

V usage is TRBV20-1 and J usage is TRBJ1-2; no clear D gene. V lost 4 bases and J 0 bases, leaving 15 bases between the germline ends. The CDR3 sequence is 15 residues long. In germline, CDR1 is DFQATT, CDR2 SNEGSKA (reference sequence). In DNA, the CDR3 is TGCAGTGCTACCCTCATTTCTCTCCCTAACTATGGCTACACCTTC. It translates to CSATLISLPNYGYTF.

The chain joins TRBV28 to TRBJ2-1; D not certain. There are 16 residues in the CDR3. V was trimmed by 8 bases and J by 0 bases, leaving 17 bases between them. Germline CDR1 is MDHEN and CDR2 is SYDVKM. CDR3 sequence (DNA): TGTGCCAGCTCACCACGGACGGTGAGCTCCTACAATGAGCAGTTCTTC. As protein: CASSPRTVSSYNEQFF.

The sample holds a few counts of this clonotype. The DNA for the CDR3 is TGTGCCAGCAGTCAATATAGCGGGAGTTACGAGCAGTACTTC. It encodes CASSQYSGSYEQYF. The gene calls are TRBV27 and TRBJ2-7; 9 bases line up with TRBD2. The ends lost 5 bases at V and 4 bases at J; junction bases unmatched: 6. The length of the CDR3 is 14 residues. CDR1 is MNHEY, CDR2 SMNVEV, per germline (reference sequence).

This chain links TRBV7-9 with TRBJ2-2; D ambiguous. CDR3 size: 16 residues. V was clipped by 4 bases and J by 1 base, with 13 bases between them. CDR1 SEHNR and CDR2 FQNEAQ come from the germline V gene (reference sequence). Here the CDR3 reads CASSSFRAKNTGELFF. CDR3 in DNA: TGTGCCAGCAGCTCGTTCCGGGCTAAGAACACCGGGGAGCTGTTTTTT.

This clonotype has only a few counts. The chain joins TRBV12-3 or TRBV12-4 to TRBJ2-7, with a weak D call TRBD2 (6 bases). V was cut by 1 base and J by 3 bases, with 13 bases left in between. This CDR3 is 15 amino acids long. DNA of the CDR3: TGTGCCAGCAGTTTAGACGGGGGTACCGTCTACGAGCAGTACTTC. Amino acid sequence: CASSLDGGTVYEQYF.

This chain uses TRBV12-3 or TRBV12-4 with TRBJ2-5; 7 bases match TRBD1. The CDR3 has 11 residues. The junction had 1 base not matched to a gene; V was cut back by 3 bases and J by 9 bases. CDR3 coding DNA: TGTGCCAGCAGTTTCCAGGGGGCCCAGTACTTC. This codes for CASSFQGAQYF.

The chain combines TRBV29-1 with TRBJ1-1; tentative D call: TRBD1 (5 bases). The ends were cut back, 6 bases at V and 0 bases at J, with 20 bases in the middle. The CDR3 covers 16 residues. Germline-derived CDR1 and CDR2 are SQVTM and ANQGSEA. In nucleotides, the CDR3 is TGCAGCGTCATAGAGGGATTCGGGGGGATGAACACTGAAGCTTTCTTT. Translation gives CSVIEGFGGMNTEAFF.

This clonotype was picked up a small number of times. The CDR3 DNA reads TGTGCCAGCATCGGGGACAGGGTCGGGGAGCAGTACTTC. It codes for CASIGDRVGEQYF. V gene TRBV5-4 combines with J gene TRBJ2-7, with 9 bases matching TRBD1. V gave up 6 bases and J gave up 7 bases; unmatched junction bases: 8. This CDR3 has 13 residues. From germline, CDR1 is SGHNT and CDR2 YYREEE (reference sequence).